This T cell receptor beta chain was profiled in a study of T cell responses to AZD1222 COVID-19 vaccine. As concerns this clone: Antigen specificity is unknown.

General observations from the study: There were vaccine-associated CD4 TCRs across spike, dominant at 160-218 and 743-854. Breadth and depth of Spike-specific TCRs rose after two AZD1222 doses. Repertoire sampling was restricted to post-peak T cell response timepoints.

The table came from immunoSEQ multiplex PCR; TCRdb's copy has only in-frame clones and leaves some out. Counted here are more than 100,000 clones, 88% occurring once; the ten biggest clones make up roughly 22%. This CDR3 has 14 residues. J was trimmed by 7 bases and V by 3 bases; bases with no gene match: 11. Germline lookup yields CDR1 GTSNPN and CDR2 SVGIG (reference sequence). Sequenced material: peripheral blood, taken on day 0 of AZD1222 vaccination. The sequence was collected from an adult in good health. This chain uses TRBV30 with TRBJ2-7, with 8 bases lining up with TRBD1. For the CDR3, the DNA is TGTGCCTGGAGACACCGGGACAGGAAACCTGAGCAGTACTTC. Its protein is CAWRHRDRKPEQYF.